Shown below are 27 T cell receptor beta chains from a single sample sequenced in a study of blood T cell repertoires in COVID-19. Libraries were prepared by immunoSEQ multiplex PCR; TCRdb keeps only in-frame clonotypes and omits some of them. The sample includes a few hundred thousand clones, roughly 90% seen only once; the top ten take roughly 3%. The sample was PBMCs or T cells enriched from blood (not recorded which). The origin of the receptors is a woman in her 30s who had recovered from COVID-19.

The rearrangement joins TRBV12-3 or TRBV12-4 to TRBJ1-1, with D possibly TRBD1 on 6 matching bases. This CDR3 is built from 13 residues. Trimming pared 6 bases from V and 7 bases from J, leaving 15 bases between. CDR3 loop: CASRWTAAGEAFF. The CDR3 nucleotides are TGTGCCAGCAGGTGGACAGCGGCTGGTGAAGCTTTCTTT.

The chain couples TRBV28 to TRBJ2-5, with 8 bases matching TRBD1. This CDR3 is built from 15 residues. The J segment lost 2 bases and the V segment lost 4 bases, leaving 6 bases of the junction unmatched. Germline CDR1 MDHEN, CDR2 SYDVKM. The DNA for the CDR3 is TGTGCCAGCAGTTCAGGACAGGGAGAGCAAGAGACCCAGTACTTC. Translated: CASSSGQGEQETQYF.

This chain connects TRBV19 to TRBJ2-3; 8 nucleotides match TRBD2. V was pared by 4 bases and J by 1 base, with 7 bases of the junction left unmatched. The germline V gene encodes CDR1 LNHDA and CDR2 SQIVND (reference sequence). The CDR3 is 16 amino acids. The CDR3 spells CASSKLAGGRTDTQYF. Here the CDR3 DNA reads TGTGCCAGTAGTAAGCTTGCGGGGGGACGCACAGATACGCAGTATTTT.

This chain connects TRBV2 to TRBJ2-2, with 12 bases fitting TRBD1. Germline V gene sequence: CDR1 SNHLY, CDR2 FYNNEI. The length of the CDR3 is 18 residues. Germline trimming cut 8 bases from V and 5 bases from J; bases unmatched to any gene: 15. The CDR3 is CASRSPSGDRGRTGELFF. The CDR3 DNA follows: TGTGCCAGCCGCTCCCCGTCTGGGGACAGGGGGCGGACCGGGGAGCTGTTTTTT. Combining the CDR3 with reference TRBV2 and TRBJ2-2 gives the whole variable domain EPEVTQTPSHQVTQMGQEVILRCVPISNHLYFYWYRQILGQKVEFLVSFYNNEISEKSEIFDDQFSVERPDGSNFTLKIRSTKLEDSAMYFCASRSPSGDRGRTGELFFGEGSRLTVL.

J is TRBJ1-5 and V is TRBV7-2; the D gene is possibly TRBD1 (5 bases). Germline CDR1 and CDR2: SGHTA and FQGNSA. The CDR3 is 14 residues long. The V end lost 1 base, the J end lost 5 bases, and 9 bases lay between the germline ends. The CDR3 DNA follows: TGTGCCAGCAGCTTAGGACAGAAGGATCAGCCCCAGCATTTT. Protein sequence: CASSLGQKDQPQHF. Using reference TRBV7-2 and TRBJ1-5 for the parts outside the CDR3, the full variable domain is GAGVSQSPSNKVTEKGKDVELRCDPISGHTALYWYRQSLGQGLEFLIYFQGNSAPDKSGLPSDRFSAERTGGSVSTLTIQRTQQEDSAVYLCASSLGQKDQPQHFGDGTRLSIL.

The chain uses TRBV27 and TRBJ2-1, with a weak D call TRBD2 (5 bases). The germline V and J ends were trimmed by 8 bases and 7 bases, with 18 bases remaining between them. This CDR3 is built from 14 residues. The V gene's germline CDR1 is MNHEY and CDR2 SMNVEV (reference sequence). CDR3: CASSLGGPGNEQFF. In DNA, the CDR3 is TGTGCCAGCTCCCTCGGAGGACCCGGGAATGAGCAGTTCTTC.

The CDR3 loop reads CASSFPNGYGYTF. In DNA, the CDR3 is TGCGCCAGCAGCTTCCCTAACGGGTATGGCTACACCTTC. The chain carries TRBV5-1 and TRBJ1-2; no clear D. The CDR3 is made up of 13 amino acids. Germline CDR1 and CDR2: SGHRS and YFSETQ. Trimming removed 2 bases at V and 5 bases at J, with 10 bases between.

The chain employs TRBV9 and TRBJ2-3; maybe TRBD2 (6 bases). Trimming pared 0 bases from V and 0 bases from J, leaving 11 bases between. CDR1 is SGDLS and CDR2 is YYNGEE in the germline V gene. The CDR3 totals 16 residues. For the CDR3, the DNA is TGTGCCAGCAGCGTAGGCCGCGGGACGAGCACAGATACGCAGTATTTT. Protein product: CASSVGRGTSTDTQYF.

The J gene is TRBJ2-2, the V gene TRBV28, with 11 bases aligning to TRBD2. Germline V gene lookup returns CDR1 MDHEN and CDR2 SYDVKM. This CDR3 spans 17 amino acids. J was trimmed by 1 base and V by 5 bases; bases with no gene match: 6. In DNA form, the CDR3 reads TGTGCCAGCAGTCCCGGGACTAGCGGAAGGAACACCGGGGAGCTGTTTTTT. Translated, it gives CASSPGTSGRNTGELFF.

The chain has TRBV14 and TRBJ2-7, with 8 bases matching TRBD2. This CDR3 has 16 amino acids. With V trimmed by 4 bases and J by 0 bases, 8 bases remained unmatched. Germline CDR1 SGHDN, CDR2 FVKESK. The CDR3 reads CASSLLSGAVSYEQYF. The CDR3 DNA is TGTGCCAGCAGCCTACTTAGCGGGGCCGTCTCCTACGAGCAGTACTTC.

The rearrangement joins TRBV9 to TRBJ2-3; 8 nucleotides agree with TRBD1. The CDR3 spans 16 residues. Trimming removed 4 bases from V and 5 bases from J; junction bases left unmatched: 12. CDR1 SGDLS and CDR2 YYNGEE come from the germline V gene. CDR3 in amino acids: CASSTTGATKGDTQYF. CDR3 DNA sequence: TGTGCCAGCAGCACGACAGGGGCCACCAAGGGAGATACGCAGTATTTT.

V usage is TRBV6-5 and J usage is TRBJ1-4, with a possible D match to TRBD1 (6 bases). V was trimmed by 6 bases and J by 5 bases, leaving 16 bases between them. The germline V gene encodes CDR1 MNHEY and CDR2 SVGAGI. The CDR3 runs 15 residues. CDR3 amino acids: CASRIPTGANEKLFF. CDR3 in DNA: TGTGCCAGCAGGATTCCGACAGGTGCAAATGAAAAACTGTTTTTT.

The CDR3 region is CASSPVQGSYEQYF. The CDR3 DNA reads TGTGCCAGCAGCCCGGTCCAGGGGAGCTACGAGCAGTACTTC. The chain uses TRBV3-1 (or the pseudogene TRBV3-2) and TRBJ2-7; tentative D call: TRBD1 (6 bases). The germline V and J ends were trimmed by 4 bases and 3 bases, with 13 bases remaining between them. CDR3 length: 14 residues. Germline V gives CDR1 LGHDT, CDR2 YNNKEL (reference sequence).

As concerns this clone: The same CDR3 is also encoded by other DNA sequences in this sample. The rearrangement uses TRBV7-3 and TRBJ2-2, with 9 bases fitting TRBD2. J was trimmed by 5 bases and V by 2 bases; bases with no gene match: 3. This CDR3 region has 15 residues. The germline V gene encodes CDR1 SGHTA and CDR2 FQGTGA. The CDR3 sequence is CASSLGLAGTGELFF. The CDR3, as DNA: TGTGCCAGCAGCTTAGGGCTAGCGGGGACCGGGGAGCTGTTTTTT. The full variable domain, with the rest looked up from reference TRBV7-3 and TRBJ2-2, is GAGVSQTPSNKVTEKGKYVELRCDPISGHTALYWYRQSLGQGPEFLIYFQGTGAADDSGLPNDRFFAVRPEGSVSTLKIQRTERGDSAVYLCASSLGLAGTGELFFGEGSRLTVL.

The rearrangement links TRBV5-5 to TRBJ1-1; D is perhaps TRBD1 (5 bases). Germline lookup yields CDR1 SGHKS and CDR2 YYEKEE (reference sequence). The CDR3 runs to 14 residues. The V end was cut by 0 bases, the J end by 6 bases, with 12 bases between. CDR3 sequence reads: CASSLDGGAAEAFF. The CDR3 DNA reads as TGTGCCAGCAGCTTGGACGGGGGTGCGGCTGAAGCTTTCTTT.

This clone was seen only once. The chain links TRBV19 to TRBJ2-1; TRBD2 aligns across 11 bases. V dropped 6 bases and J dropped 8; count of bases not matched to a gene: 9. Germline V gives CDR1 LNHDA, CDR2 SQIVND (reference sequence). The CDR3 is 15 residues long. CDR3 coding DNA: TGTGCCAGTAGCCCTACTAGCGGGAGTAGGGATGAGCAGTTCTTC. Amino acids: CASSPTSGSRDEQFF.

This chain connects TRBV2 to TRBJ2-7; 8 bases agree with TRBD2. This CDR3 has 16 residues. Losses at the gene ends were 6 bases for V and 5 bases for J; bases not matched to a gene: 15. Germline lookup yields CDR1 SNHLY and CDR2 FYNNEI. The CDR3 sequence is CASRRVPSSGTHEQYF. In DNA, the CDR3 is TGTGCCAGCAGGCGGGTCCCAAGTAGCGGGACCCACGAGCAGTACTTC.

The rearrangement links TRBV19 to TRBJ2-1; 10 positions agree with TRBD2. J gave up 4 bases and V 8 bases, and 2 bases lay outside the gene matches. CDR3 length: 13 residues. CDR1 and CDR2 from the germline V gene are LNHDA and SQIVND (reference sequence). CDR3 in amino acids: CASRTSGYNEQFF. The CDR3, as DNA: TGTGCCAGTCGGACTAGCGGATACAATGAGCAGTTCTTC. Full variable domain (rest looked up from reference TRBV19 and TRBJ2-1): DGGITQSPKYLFRKEGQNVTLSCEQNLNHDAMYWYRQDPGQGLRLIYYSQIVNDFQKGDIAEGYSVSREKKESFPLTVTSAQKNPTAFYLCASRTSGYNEQFFGPGTRLTVL.

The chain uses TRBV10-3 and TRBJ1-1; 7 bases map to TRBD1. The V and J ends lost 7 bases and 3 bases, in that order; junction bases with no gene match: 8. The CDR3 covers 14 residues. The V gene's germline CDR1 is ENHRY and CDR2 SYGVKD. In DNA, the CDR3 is TGTGCCATCACTGGGACAGCCGCCGACACTGAAGCTTTCTTT. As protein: CAITGTAADTEAFF.

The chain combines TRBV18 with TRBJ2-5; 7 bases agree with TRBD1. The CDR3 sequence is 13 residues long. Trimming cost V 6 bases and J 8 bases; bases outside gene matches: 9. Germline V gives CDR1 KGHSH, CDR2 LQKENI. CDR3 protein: CASSSTGRDTQYF. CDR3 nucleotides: TGTGCCAGCTCGTCGACAGGGAGAGATACCCAGTACTTC.

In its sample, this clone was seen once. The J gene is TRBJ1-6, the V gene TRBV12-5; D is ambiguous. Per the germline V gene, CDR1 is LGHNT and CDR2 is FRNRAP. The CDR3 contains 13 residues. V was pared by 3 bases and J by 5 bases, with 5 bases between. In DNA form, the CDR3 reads TGTGCTAGTGGTTTCACGGATAATTCACCCCTCCACTTT. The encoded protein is CASGFTDNSPLHF.

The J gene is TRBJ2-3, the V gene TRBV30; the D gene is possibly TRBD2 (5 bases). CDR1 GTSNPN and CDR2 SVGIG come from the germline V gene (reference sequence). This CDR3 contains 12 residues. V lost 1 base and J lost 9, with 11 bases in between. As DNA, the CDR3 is TGTGCCTGGAGTGGGAGCGGATACACGCAGTATTTT. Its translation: CAWSGSGYTQYF.

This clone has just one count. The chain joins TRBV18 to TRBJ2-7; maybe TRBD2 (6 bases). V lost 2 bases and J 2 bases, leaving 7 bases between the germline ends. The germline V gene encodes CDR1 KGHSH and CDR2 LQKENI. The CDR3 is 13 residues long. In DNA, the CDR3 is TGTGCCAGCTCACCAGGGGAGGCCTACGAGCAGTACTTC. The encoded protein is CASSPGEAYEQYF.

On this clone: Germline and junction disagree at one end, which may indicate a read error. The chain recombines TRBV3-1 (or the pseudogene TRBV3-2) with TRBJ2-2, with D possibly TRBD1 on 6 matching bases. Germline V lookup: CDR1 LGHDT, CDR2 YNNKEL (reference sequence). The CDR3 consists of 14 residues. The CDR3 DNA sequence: TGTGCCAGTCGGACAGTTCGCGAACACCGGGGAGCTGTTTTT. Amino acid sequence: CASRTVREHRGAVF.

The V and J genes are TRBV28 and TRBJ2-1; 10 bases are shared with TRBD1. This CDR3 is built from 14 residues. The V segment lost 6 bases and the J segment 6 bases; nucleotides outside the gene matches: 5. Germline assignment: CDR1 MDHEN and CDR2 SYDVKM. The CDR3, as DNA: TGTGCCAGCAGCCCCGGGACAGGGGTCAATGAGCAGTTCTTC. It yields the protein CASSPGTGVNEQFF.

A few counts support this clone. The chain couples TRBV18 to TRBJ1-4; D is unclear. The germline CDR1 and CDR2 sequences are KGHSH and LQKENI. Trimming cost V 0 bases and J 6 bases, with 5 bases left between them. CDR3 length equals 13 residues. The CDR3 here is CASSPPSDEKLFF. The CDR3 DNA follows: TGTGCCAGCTCACCACCGTCGGATGAAAAACTGTTTTTT. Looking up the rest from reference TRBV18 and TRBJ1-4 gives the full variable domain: NAGVMQNPRHLVRRRGQEARLRCSPMKGHSHVYWYRQLPEEGLKFMVYLQKENIIDESGMPKERFSAEFPKEGPSILRIQQVVRGDSAAYFCASSPPSDEKLFFGSGTQLSVL.

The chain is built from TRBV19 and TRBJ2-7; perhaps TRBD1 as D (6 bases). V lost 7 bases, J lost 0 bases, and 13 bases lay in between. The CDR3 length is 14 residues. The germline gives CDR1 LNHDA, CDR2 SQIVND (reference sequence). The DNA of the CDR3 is TGTGCCAGTACGACGACAGGAGCCTCCTACGAGCAGTACTTC. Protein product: CASTTTGASYEQYF. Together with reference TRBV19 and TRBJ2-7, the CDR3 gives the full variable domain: DGGITQSPKYLFRKEGQNVTLSCEQNLNHDAMYWYRQDPGQGLRLIYYSQIVNDFQKGDIAEGYSVSREKKESFPLTVTSAQKNPTAFYLCASTTTGASYEQYFGPGTRLTVT.